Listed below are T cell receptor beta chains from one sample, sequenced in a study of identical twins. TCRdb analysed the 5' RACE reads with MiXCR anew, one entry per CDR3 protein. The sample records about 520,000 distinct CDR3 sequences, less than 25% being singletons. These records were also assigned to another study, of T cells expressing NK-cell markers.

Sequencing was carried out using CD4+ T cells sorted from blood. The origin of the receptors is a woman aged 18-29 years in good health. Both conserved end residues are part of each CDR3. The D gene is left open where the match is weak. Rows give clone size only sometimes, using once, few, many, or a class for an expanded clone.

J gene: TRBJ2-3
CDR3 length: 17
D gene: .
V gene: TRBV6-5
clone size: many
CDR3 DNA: TGTGCCAGCAGTTACCGGGGGTCCTTCGGATACACAGATACGCAGTATTTT
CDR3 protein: CASSYRGSFGYTDTQYF

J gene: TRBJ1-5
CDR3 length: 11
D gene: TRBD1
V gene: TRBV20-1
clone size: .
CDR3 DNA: TGCAGTGCGACCGGACAGGGACCCCAGCATTTT
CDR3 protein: CSATGQGPQHF

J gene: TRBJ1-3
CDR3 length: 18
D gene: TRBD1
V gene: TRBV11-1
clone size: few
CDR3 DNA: TGTGCCAGCACCTTCGCGACAGGGAGGTTTGTCTCTGGAAACACCATATATTTT
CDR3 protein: CASTFATGRFVSGNTIYF

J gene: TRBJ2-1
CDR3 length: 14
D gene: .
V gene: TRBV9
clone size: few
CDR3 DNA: TGTGCCAGCAGCGTAGCGGACGTCTACAATGAGCAGTTCTTC
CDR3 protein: CASSVADVYNEQFF

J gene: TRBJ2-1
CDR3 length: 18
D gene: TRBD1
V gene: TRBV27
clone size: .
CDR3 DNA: TGTGCCAGCAGTCCTCTCGGGACAGCGACTATTCGTTACAATGAGCAGTTCTTC
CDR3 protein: CASSPLGTATIRYNEQFF

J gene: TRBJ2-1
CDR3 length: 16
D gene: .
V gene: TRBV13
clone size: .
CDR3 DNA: TGTGCCAGCAGCTTAGGCCTGCTGGGTCTTGGCAATGAGCAGTTCTTC
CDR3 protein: CASSLGLLGLGNEQFF

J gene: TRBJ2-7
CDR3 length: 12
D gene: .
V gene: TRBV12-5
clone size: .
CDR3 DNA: TGTGCTAGTGGTTTGGGAGATTGGGAGCAGTACTTC
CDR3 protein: CASGLGDWEQYF

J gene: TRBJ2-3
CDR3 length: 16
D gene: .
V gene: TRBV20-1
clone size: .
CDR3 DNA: TGCAGTGCTAGAGGAGGGGGAGCGACTCGCACAGATACGCAGTATTTT
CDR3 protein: CSARGGGATRTDTQYF

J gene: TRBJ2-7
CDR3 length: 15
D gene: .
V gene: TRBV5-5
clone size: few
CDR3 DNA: TGTGCCAGCAGCCAGGGTGGCGATCGAATCTACGAGCAGTACTTC
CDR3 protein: CASSQGGDRIYEQYF

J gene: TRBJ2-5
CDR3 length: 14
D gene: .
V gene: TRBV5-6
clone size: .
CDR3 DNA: TGTGCCAGCAGCTTTGGAGTAAGAGGAGAGACCCAGTACTTC
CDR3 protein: CASSFGVRGETQYF

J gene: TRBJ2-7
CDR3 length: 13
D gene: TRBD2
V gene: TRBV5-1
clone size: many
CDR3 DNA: TGCGCCAGCAACGACGGGAGGTCCTACGAGCAGTACTTC
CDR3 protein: CASNDGRSYEQYF

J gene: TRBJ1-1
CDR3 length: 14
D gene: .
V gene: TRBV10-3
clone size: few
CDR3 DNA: TGTGCCATCAGTGAGAGGTTGGTGAACACTGAAGCTTTCTTT
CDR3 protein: CAISERLVNTEAFF

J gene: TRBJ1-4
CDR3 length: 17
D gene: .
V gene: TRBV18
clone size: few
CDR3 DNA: TGTGCCAGCTCACCTAATGACGCAGGGGCCTCTAATGAAAAACTGTTTTTT
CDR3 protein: CASSPNDAGASNEKLFF

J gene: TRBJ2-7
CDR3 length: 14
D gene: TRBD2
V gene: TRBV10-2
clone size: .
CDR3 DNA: TGCGCCAGCGCAAGGACTAGCGGCTCCTACGAGCAGTACTTC
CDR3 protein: CASARTSGSYEQYF

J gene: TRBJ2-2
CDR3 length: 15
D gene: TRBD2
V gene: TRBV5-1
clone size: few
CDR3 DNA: TGCGCCAGCACTTCCGGGACTAGAGACACCGGGGAGCTGTTTTTT
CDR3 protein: CASTSGTRDTGELFF

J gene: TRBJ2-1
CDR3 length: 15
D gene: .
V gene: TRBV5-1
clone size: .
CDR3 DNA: TGCGCCAGCAGCTTGAACGACCGGGTTTTCAATGAGCAGTTCTTC
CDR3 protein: CASSLNDRVFNEQFF

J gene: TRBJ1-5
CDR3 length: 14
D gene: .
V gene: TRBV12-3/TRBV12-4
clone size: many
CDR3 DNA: TGTGCCAGCAGTCTATGGGGGAGCAATCAGCCCCAGCATTTT
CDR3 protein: CASSLWGSNQPQHF

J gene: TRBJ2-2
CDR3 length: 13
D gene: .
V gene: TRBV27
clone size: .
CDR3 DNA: TGTGCCAGCAAGGGGGTTAACACCGGGGAGCTGTTTTTT
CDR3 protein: CASKGVNTGELFF

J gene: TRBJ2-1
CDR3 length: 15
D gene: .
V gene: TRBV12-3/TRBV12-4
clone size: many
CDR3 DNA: TGTGCCAGCAGTTTAGGCGCGGCTTCCTACAATGAGCAGTTCTTC
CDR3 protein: CASSLGAASYNEQFF

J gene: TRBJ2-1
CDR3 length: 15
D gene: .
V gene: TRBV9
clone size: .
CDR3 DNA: TGTGCCAGCAGCGTAGGTGGGGGGGCCGTCGATGAGCAGTTCTTC
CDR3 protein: CASSVGGGAVDEQFF

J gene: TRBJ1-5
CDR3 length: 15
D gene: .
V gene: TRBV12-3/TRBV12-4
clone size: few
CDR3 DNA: TGTGCCAGCAGCCCGGGCGAGGCGGGCAATCAGCCCCAGCATTTT
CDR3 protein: CASSPGEAGNQPQHF

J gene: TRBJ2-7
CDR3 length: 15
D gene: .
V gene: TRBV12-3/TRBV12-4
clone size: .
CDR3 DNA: TGTGCCAGCAGTTTGGTCGGGAGTAGCTCCTACGAGCAGTACTTC
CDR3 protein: CASSLVGSSSYEQYF

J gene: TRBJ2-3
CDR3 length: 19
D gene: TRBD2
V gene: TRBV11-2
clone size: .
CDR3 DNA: TGTGCCAGCAGCCGCGGGTACTTGACTAGCGGGGGATACACAGATACGCAGTATTTT
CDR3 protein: CASSRGYLTSGGYTDTQYF

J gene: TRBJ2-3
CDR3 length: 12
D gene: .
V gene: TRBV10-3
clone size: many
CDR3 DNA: TGTGCCATCAGTGCCCGCACAGATACGCAGTATTTT
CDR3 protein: CAISARTDTQYF

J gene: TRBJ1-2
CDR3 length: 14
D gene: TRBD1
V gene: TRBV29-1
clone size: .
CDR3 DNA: TGCAGCGTTGCCCGGGACAGGGGAGGAGGAGGCTACACCTTC
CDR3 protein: CSVARDRGGGGYTF

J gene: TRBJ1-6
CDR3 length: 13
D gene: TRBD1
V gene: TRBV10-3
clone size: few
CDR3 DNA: TGTGCCAGTAGGGACAGGGAAAATTCACCCCTCCACTTT
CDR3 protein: CASRDRENSPLHF

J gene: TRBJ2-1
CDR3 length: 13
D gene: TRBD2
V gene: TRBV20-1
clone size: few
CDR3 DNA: TGCAGTGCTAGCCGAGCGGGAGGATATGAGCAGTTCTTC
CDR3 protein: CSASRAGGYEQFF

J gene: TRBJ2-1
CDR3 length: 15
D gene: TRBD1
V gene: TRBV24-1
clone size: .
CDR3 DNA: TGTGCCACCAGTGGATCGGGGACAGGGGGCGATGAGCAGTTCTTC
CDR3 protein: CATSGSGTGGDEQFF

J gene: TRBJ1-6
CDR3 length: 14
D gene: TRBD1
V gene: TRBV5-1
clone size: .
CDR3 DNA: TGCGCCAGCAGCTGGGACAGGGATAATTCACCCCTCCACTTT
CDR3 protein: CASSWDRDNSPLHF

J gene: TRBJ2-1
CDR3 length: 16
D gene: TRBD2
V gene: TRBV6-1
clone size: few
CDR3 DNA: TGTGCCAGCAGCCGTCCGGGACTAGCGGAGTACAATGAGCAGTTCTTC
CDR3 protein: CASSRPGLAEYNEQFF

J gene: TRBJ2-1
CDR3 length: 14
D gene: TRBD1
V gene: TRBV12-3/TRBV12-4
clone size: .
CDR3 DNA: TGTGCCAGCAGTTTTGGGGACAGATACAATGAGCAGTTCTTC
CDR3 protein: CASSFGDRYNEQFF

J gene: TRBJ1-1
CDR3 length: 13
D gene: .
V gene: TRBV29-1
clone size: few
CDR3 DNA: TGCAGCGCCGAGGAGGGAATGAACACTGAAGCTTTCTTT
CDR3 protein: CSAEEGMNTEAFF

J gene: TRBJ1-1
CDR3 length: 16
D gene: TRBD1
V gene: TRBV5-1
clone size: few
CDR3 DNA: TGCGCCAGCAGCTTGGGGACAGGGGGCCAGGGCACTGAAGCTTTCTTT
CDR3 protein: CASSLGTGGQGTEAFF

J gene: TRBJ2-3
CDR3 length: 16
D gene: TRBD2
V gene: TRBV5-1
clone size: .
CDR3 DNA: TGCGCCAGCTCGGTTTACGGGGGGGCTCTCACAGATACGCAGTATTTT
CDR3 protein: CASSVYGGALTDTQYF

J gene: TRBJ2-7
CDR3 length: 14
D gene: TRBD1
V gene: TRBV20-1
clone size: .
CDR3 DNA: TGCAGTGCTAGTGGGACAGGGGGATCCTACGAGCAGTACTTC
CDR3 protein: CSASGTGGSYEQYF

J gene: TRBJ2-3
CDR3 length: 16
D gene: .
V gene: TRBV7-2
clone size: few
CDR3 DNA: TGTGCCAGCAGCTTAGCTCCGGCGGGCGGCACAGATACGCAGTATTTT
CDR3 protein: CASSLAPAGGTDTQYF

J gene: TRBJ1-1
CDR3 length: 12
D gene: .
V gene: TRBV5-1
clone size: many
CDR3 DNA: TGCGCCAGCAGCTTCGGGACGGCTGAAGCTTTCTTT
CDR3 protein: CASSFGTAEAFF

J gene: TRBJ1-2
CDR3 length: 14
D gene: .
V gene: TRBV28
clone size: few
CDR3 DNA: TGTGCCAGCACCCAGGGTGCGGTTCTCGCTGGCTACACCTTC
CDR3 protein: CASTQGAVLAGYTF

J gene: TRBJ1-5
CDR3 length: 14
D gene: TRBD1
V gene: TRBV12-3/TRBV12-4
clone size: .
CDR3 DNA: TGTGCCAGCACTACCACAGGGGGCAGTCGGCCCCAGCATTTT
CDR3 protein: CASTTTGGSRPQHF

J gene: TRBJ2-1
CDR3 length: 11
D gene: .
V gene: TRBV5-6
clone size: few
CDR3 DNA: TGTGCCAGCAGAGGGTGGAATGAGCAGTTCTTC
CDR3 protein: CASRGWNEQFF

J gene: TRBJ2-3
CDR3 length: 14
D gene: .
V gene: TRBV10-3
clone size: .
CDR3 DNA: TGTGCCACTCAGACTCCCTCAAGCACAGATACGCAGTATTTT
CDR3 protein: CATQTPSSTDTQYF

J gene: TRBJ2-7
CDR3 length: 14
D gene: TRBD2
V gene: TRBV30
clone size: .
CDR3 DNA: TGTGCCTGGAGTAGCCTAGCGGGAGTGTACGAGCAGTACTTC
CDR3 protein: CAWSSLAGVYEQYF

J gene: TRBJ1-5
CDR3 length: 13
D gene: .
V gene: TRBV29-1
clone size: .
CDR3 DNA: TGCAGCGTTGAAGAGGGCCGGGGGGTCCCCCAGCATTTT
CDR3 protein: CSVEEGRGVPQHF

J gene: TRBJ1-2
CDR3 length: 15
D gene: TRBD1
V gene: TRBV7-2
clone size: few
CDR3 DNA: TGTGCCAGCAGCTCCAGGGGGGACCGAGCCTATGGCTACACCTTC
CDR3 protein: CASSSRGDRAYGYTF

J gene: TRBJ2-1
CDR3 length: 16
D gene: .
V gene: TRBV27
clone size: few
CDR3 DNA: TGTGCCAGCAGTCCGGCGAGCCTAGAGGGAGTCGAAGAGCAGTTCTTC
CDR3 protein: CASSPASLEGVEEQFF

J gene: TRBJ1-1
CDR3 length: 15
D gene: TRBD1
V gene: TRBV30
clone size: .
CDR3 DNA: TGTGCCTGGAGCCGCCTGGCAGGGGGACACACTGAAGCTTTCTTT
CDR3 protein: CAWSRLAGGHTEAFF

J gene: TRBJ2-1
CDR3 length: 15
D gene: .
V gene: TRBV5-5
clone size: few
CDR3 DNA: TGTGCCAGCACGCGGCGGGGGACAGAGTACAATGAGCAGTTCTTC
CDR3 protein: CASTRRGTEYNEQFF

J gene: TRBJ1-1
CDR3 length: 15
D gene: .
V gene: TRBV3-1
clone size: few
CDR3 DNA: TGTGCCAGCAGCCAATTGGGGTATCAGGGCACTGAAGCTTTCTTT
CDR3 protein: CASSQLGYQGTEAFF

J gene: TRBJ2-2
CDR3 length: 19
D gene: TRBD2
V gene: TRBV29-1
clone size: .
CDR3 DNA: TGCAGCGTTCTACGACTAAGCGGGAGGGCCTTAGAGAACACCGGGGAGCTGTTTTTT
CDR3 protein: CSVLRLSGRALENTGELFF

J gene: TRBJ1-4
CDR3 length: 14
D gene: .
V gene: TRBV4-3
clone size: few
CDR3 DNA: TGCGCCAGCAGCTCTACAGGGCCATCAGAAAAACTGTTTTTT
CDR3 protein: CASSSTGPSEKLFF

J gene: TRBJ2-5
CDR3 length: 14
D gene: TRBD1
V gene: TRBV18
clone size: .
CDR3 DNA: TGTGCCAGCTCACCATCGACAGGGAGAGAGACCCAGTACTTC
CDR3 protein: CASSPSTGRETQYF

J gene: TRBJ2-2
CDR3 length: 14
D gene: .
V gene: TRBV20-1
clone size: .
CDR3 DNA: TGCAGTGCTAGAGATCCAGCGAACACCGGGGAGCTGTTTTTT
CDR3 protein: CSARDPANTGELFF

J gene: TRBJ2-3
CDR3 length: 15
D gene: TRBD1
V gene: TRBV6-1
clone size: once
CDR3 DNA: TGTGCCAGCAGTGATGGTCAGGGGGTCGGAGATACGCAGTATTTT
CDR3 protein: CASSDGQGVGDTQYF